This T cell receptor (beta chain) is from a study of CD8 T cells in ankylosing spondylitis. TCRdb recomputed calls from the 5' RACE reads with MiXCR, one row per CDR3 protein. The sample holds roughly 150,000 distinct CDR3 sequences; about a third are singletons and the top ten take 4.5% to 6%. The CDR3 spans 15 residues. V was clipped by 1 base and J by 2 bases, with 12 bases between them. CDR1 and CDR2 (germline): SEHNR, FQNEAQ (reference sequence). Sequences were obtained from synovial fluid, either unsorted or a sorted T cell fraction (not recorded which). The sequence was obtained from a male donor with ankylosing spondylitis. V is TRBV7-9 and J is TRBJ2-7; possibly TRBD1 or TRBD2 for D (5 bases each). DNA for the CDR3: TGTGCCAGCAGCTTAGGCCGGGGCTGGGCCTACGAGCAGTACTTC. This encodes CASSLGRGWAYEQYF.